The present T cell receptor beta chain was sequenced within a study of blood T cell repertoires in COVID-19. Study-level background: COVID-19 samples from acute and convalescent phases originated in the United States, Italy and Spain.

V was pared by 4 bases and J by 8 bases, with 8 bases of the junction left unmatched. The germline V gene encodes CDR1 SGHRS and CDR2 YFSETQ. CDR3 size: 13 residues. Per the study methods: Amplification of reference gene primers provided the estimated nucleated cell counts. TCRdb's table, derived via immunoSEQ multiplex PCR, lists solely in-frame clones and lacks some. V, J and clone size are those of that table, while D and trimming were read from the DNA. The sample gives around 340,000 clones, about 86% of which show up once; roughly 4.2% is in the top ten. Individuals drawn from approximately 26 US areas were roughly 18 to 89 years old.

J is TRBJ1-2 and V is TRBV5-1; 7 bases match TRBD1. The sample consisted of PBMCs or T cells enriched from blood (not recorded which). The sequence was collected from a woman in her forties with acute COVID-19. The CDR3 reads CASSPDREEGYTF. In DNA, the CDR3 is TGCGCCAGCAGCCCCGACAGGGAAGAAGGCTACACCTTC.